These 21 T cell receptor beta chains were all obtained from the same sample, sequenced in a study of T cells after yellow fever vaccination. TCRdb independently ran MiXCR on the 5' RACE reads; one entry per CDR3 protein. The table includes roughly 120,000 distinct CDR3 sequences, around 7.7% detected once. Sequencing used CD4+ T cells sorted from PBMCs, obtained more than 8 days after the first yellow fever vaccination. These receptors originate from a man aged 18 to 29 who received the YFV17D yellow fever vaccine.

The chain has TRBV6-5 and TRBJ1-4; possible D gene TRBD1, 5 bases. CDR1 and CDR2 from the germline V gene are MNHEY and SVGAGI. This CDR3 comprises 16 residues. The germline V and J ends were trimmed by 0 bases and 7 bases, with 15 bases remaining between them. In DNA form, the CDR3 reads TGTGCCAGCAGTTACTCCCGGGACCCCGTCGGTGAAAAACTGTTTTTT. Amino acids: CASSYSRDPVGEKLFF.

This clonotype was counted at least ten times. The chain is built from TRBV10-3 and TRBJ2-1; D might be TRBD1 (6 bases). The CDR3 has 13 residues. Germline loops: CDR1 ENHRY, CDR2 SYGVKD. V was pared by 6 bases and J by 5 bases, with 11 bases between. The CDR3 is CAIRLRDNNEQFF. The CDR3 DNA reads TGTGCCATCAGACTCCGGGACAACAATGAGCAGTTCTTC.

This chain links TRBV27 with TRBJ1-2, with 7 bases aligning to TRBD1. Germline values: CDR1 MNHEY, CDR2 SMNVEV (reference sequence). The CDR3 sequence is 14 residues long. The V and J ends lost 10 bases and 3 bases, in that order; junction bases with no gene match: 11. This CDR3 reads CATKTGDTYYGYTF. The CDR3 nucleotides read TGTGCCACCAAAACAGGGGATACTTACTATGGCTACACCTTC.

In this sample, this clonotype turned up many times. The chain has TRBV5-4 and TRBJ2-7; 8 bases fit TRBD1. Trimming removed 3 bases from V and 0 bases from J; junction bases left unmatched: 5. Per germline, CDR1 SGHNT and CDR2 YYREEE (reference sequence). CDR3 length: 15 amino acids. The DNA for the CDR3 is TGTGCCAGCAGCTCGACAGGGGTTGACTCCTACGAGCAGTACTTC. It codes for CASSSTGVDSYEQYF.

This clonotype was found many times. The chain uses TRBV20-1 and TRBJ2-5, with TRBD2 as a possible D gene (7 bases). The CDR3 length is 14 residues. Per germline, CDR1 DFQATT and CDR2 SNEGSKA (reference sequence). V was shortened by 4 bases and J by 0 bases, with 12 bases between the two germline ends. The CDR3 nucleotides are TGCAGTGCTACAAGGGGGGGAAACCAAGAGACCCAGTACTTC. Protein product: CSATRGGNQETQYF.

The V call is TRBV4-2, the J call TRBJ2-1; TRBD2 agrees at 8 bases. The CDR3 has 20 residues. The germline V gene has CDR1 LGHNA and CDR2 YNFKEQ. Unmatched junction bases numbered 24, after V lost 2 bases and J lost 9 bases. The CDR3 bases are TGTGCCAGCAGCCAACCCCTCGGAGGGGGTAGCGGGGTAGGGGGTTTTGAGCAGTTCTTC. This translates into CASSQPLGGGSGVGGFEQFF.

This clonotype was seen many times. This sequence joins TRBV29-1 and TRBJ2-2; D perhaps matches TRBD1 (5 bases). CDR1 and CDR2 (germline): SQVTM, ANQGSEA. The CDR3 totals 13 residues. V was cut by 5 bases and J by 2 bases, with 9 bases left in between. The CDR3 bases are TGCAGCGTTTATCAGGGCAACACCGGGGAGCTGTTTTTT. Amino acid sequence: CSVYQGNTGELFF.

This clonotype showed up many times. The chain links TRBV28 to TRBJ1-4; 8 nucleotides align to TRBD1. Per germline, CDR1 MDHEN and CDR2 SYDVKM. There are 15 residues in the CDR3. The junction had 2 bases not matched to a gene; V was cut back by 5 bases and J by 0 bases. The CDR3 here is CASSKTGATNEKLFF. DNA of the CDR3: TGTGCCAGCAGTAAGACAGGGGCAACTAATGAAAAACTGTTTTTT.

In this sample, this clonotype turned up many times. The chain couples TRBV6-1 to TRBJ2-7; 9 bases fit TRBD1. CDR3 length: 14 amino acids. Germline V gene sequence: CDR1 MNHNS, CDR2 SASEGT. The junction had 5 bases not matched to a gene; V was cut back by 6 bases and J by 2 bases. CDR3 sequence reads: CASRAGTGTYEQYV. The CDR3 nucleotides are TGTGCCAGCAGAGCCGGGACAGGGACCTACGAGCAGTACGTC.

The sample holds many counts of this clonotype. The chain joins TRBV7-6 to TRBJ2-1; 8 bases are a match to TRBD2. This CDR3 contains 17 residues. The germline gives CDR1 SGHVS, CDR2 FNYEAQ. Trimming at V came to 7 bases and at J to 2 bases, leaving 13 bases not matched to a gene. The DNA for the CDR3 is TGTGCCAGCATCAAGTCACTCGGGGGGGCCGCCTACAATGAGCAGTTCTTC. This sequence encodes CASIKSLGGAAYNEQFF.

This clonotype appeared many times. The V and J genes are TRBV9 and TRBJ2-7; D gene ambiguous. CDR3 length: 14 amino acids. Germline V gene sequence: CDR1 SGDLS, CDR2 YYNGEE. V was cut by 4 bases and J by 1 base, with 12 bases left in between. The CDR3 is CASSSRGVSYEQYF. DNA of the CDR3: TGTGCCAGCAGCTCCCGTGGGGTGTCCTACGAGCAGTACTTC. The variable domain in full, with the rest retrieved from reference TRBV9 and TRBJ2-7, is DSGVTQTPKHLITATGQRVTLRCSPRSGDLSVYWYQQSLDQGLQFLIQYYNGEERAKGNILERFSAQQFPDLHSELNLSSLELGDSALYFCASSSRGVSYEQYFGPGTRLTVT.

This clonotype was seen repeatedly, ten times or more. The V call is TRBV6-2 or TRBV6-3, the J call TRBJ2-7; possible D gene TRBD1, 6 bases. This CDR3 is built from 13 residues. Germline V gene sequence: CDR1 MNHEY, CDR2 SVGEGT. The V end was cut by 6 bases, the J end by 2 bases, with 11 bases between. Written as DNA, the CDR3 is TGTGCCAGCAGAACAGGGAACACCTACGAGCAGTACGTC. Translation gives CASRTGNTYEQYV.

At least ten counts were recorded for this clonotype. V usage is TRBV4-1 and J usage is TRBJ2-3; 7 bases map to TRBD2. The CDR3 consists of 14 residues. Unmatched junction bases numbered 3, after V lost 1 base and J lost 5 bases. Germline assignment: CDR1 MGHRA and CDR2 YSYEKL. DNA for the CDR3: TGCGCCAGCAGCCAAGCGGGGGGATTAGATACGCAGTATTTT. It translates to CASSQAGGLDTQYF.

In this sample, this clonotype turned up many times. The chain carries TRBV4-1 and TRBJ2-2; no clear D gene. V was cut by 1 base and J by 1 base, with 13 bases left in between. The CDR3 is 17 residues long. Germline-derived CDR1 and CDR2 are MGHRA and YSYEKL. CDR3 DNA: TGCGCCAGCAGCCAAGTGGCTGGCACCATGAACACCGGGGAGCTGTTTTTT. Translation gives CASSQVAGTMNTGELFF.

Ten or more counts support this clonotype. The chain uses TRBV6-2 or TRBV6-3 and TRBJ1-5; D not certain. Trimming removed 10 bases from V and 7 bases from J, with 23 bases in between. Germline V lookup: CDR1 MNHEY, CDR2 SVGEGT. The CDR3 loop spans 15 amino acids. The CDR3: CATAHNVGGEQPQHF. Here the CDR3 DNA reads TGTGCCACAGCACATAACGTCGGCGGAGAACAGCCCCAGCATTTT.

The table lists this clonotype with a few counts. The rearrangement joins TRBV20-1 to TRBJ2-5, with 8 bases lining up with TRBD2. CDR1 is DFQATT, CDR2 SNEGSKA, per germline (reference sequence). Unmatched junction bases numbered 4, after V lost 3 bases and J lost 7 bases. This CDR3 comprises 12 residues. The CDR3 here is CSARQGLATQYF. In DNA form, the CDR3 reads TGCAGTGCTAGGCAAGGACTAGCGACCCAGTACTTC.

This clonotype was counted at least ten times. This sequence joins TRBV6-5 and TRBJ2-1, with TRBD1 identical over 11 bases. After removal of 5 bases from V and 8 bases from J, the junction contained 5 bases not matched to a gene. This CDR3 contains 14 residues. Germline V gene lookup returns CDR1 MNHEY and CDR2 SVGAGI. CDR3 residues: CASSRTGGTYEQFF. The CDR3 coding sequence is TGTGCCAGCAGTCGGACAGGGGGCACGTATGAGCAGTTCTTC.

In this sample, this clonotype turned up many times. The V gene is TRBV7-2, the J gene TRBJ2-5; D call uncertain. V was pared by 5 bases and J by 7 bases, with 17 bases between. From germline, CDR1 is SGHTA and CDR2 FQGNSA. The CDR3 extends over 14 amino acids. CDR3 loop: CASSRPPEKGTQYF. In DNA, the CDR3 is TGTGCCAGCAGCCGCCCCCCTGAGAAGGGGACCCAGTACTTC.

In its sample, this clonotype was seen many times. The rearrangement joins TRBV15 to TRBJ2-1; 10 bases line up with TRBD2. Unmatched junction bases numbered 13, after V lost 3 bases and J lost 5 bases. This CDR3 has 18 amino acids. Germline values: CDR1 LNHNV, CDR2 YYDKDF (reference sequence). In nucleotides, the CDR3 is TGTGCCACCAGCAGGAGGGGGCTCCTAGCGGGGGCCGACAATGAGCAGTTCTTC. Translating gives CATSRRGLLAGADNEQFF. Variable domain in full (rest from reference TRBV15 and TRBJ2-1): DAMVIQNPRYQVTQFGKPVTLSCSQTLNHNVMYWYQQKSSQAPKLLFHYYDKDFNNEADTPDNFQSRRPNTSFCFLDIRSPGLGDTAMYLCATSRRGLLAGADNEQFFGPGTRLTVL.

For this clonotype: This sequence may be a read error, since a much larger clone differs from it by one base. The chain joins TRBV20-1 to TRBJ2-3; D is perhaps TRBD2 (7 bases). This CDR3 is built from 15 residues. Germline loops: CDR1 DFQATT, CDR2 SNEGSKA (reference sequence). Trimming removed 0 bases at V and 2 bases at J, with 12 bases between. DNA for the CDR3: TGCAGTGCTAGAGATTCGGGGGGCCCCACAGATACGCAGTATTTT. Translating gives CSARDSGGPTDTQYF.

This clonotype was found many times. This chain joins TRBV5-1 and TRBJ1-5; D remains ambiguous. V dropped 2 bases and J dropped 0 bases, with 9 bases sitting between them. Per germline, CDR1 SGHRS and CDR2 YFSETQ. This CDR3 comprises 15 residues. Here the CDR3 reads CASSFLEYSNQPQHF. The DNA of the CDR3 is TGCGCCAGCAGCTTCCTCGAATATAGCAATCAGCCCCAGCATTTT.